The source of this TCR beta chain is a study of cytomegalovirus exposure and HLA in healthy donors. Findings and caveats of the study: A later analysis showed TCR association rates differing by HLA locus, peaking at DRB1 and lowest at HLA-C. Among CMV-associated TCR beta chains, most appeared HLA-restricted in a later analysis. Usually a TCR sequence was rare, but some public TCRs were found in many donors.

Remarks on this clone: The target antigen is unknown.

Germline V gene sequence: CDR1 MDHEN, CDR2 SYDVKM. The V end lost 6 bases, the J end lost 6 bases, and 15 bases lay between the germline ends. The CDR3 runs 14 residues. Both 60 Vbeta primers and 13 Jbeta primers went into the PCR. Here immunoSEQ multiplex PCR was the method, and the copy in TCRdb shows in-frame clones only, minus some. The sample consists of some 130,000 clones, roughly three quarters of them appearing once. Material: PBMCs. The chain carries TRBV28 and TRBJ2-1; D possibly corresponds to TRBD1 (6 bases). The sequence was obtained from a middle-aged woman in good health and CMV-seronegative. CDR3 bases: TGTGCCAGCAGAGGGGAGACAGGACGCAATGAGCAGTTCTTC. Its translation: CASRGETGRNEQFF.